This TCR beta chain is drawn from a study of shared clonotypes between healthy human individuals. This table comes from immunoSEQ multiplex PCR, and its TCRdb copy is limited to in-frame clones, with some not included. This sample carries roughly 2.5 million clones, approximately 94% of them seen once, and the ten largest clones take over 0.12%. The length of the CDR3 is 12 residues. The V and J ends lost 8 bases and 1 base respectively, with 8 bases between them. Germline loops: CDR1 SGHTA, CDR2 FQGNSA. The rearrangement uses TRBV7-2 and TRBJ2-5; D gene ambiguous. Material: naive CD4+ T cells sorted from blood. Sample subset: CD45RA+ positively selected. This clonotype was sampled from a man between 18 and 29 years old in good health. Here the CDR3 DNA reads TGTGCCAGCCGCGGAATCCAAGAGACCCAGTACTTC. It specifies CASRGIQETQYF.